These T cell receptor beta chains were read from a single sample in a study of shared clonotypes between healthy human individuals. This table comes from immunoSEQ multiplex PCR, and its TCRdb copy is limited to in-frame clones, with some not included. The sample has about 1,800,000 clones; approximately 95% are singletons. What was sequenced was naive CD8+ T cells sorted from blood. All receptors come from a man aged 18 to 29 in good health. Each CDR3 is given without its conserved first and last residue. A D gene is named only where the DNA matches it firmly.

D	J	length	V	CDR3
TRBD2	TRBJ2-7	11	TRBV13	ASSLAGDNEQY
NA	TRBJ2-7	13	TRBV7-8	ASSLSDPGTNEQY
NA	TRBJ1-3	14	TRBV4-3	ASSQDPGSSGNTIY
NA	TRBJ2-7	13	TRBV5-6	ASSLSPANSYEQY
NA	TRBJ1-4	10	TRBV6-6	ASSYPNEKLF
NA	TRBJ1-6	15	TRBV7-9	ASSLSGTETQYSPLH
TRBD2	TRBJ2-1	13	TRBV27	ASGPGTSGYNEQF
TRBD1	TRBJ2-7	15	TRBV4-1	ASSHTTPGQGAHEQY
TRBD1	TRBJ2-1	13	TRBV7-9	ASSLAGDSGTEQF
NA	TRBJ2-3	17	TRBV7-9	ASSEEQGPRVSGTDTQY
NA	TRBJ2-1	12	TRBV11-2	ASSLESSYNEQF
NA	TRBJ2-1	15	TRBV27	ASSTGDRSEVYNEQF
NA	TRBJ1-1	9	TRBV9	AKPRCTEAF
NA	TRBJ2-1	12	TRBV19	ASNSAGFGNEQF
TRBD2	TRBJ2-1	13	TRBV13	ASSSSGAGDNEQF
NA	TRBJ1-1	15	TRBV7-9	ASSLVALKFGNTEAF
TRBD2	TRBJ2-1	15	TRBV11-2	ASSLSPSSGSYNEQF